These T cell receptor beta chains were read from a single sample in a study of regulatory T cells in long-lasting Graves disease. Via MiXCR, TCRdb re-called the multiplex PCR reads, giving one row per CDR3 protein. The sample shows about 560,000 distinct CDR3 sequences, about 16% of them seen only once. This same sample was also taken into another study, of T cells in Graves' hyperthyroidism and ophthalmopathy.

The sample was peripheral blood mononuclear cells (PBMCs), taken at new diagnosis, from a patient treated with antithyroid drugs. These receptors originate from a man aged 18 to 29 with Graves disease. Both conserved end residues are part of each CDR3.

v_call | cdr3_aa
TRBV7-9 | CASSPADQSNQPQHF
TRBV7-7 | CASSQRQQETQYF
TRBV28 | CASSLFSRQDQPQHF
TRBV20-1 | CSARRRGEGKNTQYF
TRBV27 | CASSSVFWREKGDTQYF
TRBV20-1 | CSASDPGGVGSYNEQFF
TRBV19 | CASSIKGAKNIQYF
TRBV25-1 | CASSESGGGTDTQYF
TRBV6-9 | CASSYAEEPSGSLETQYF
TRBV9 | CASNPGRPVVDTQYF
TRBV6-2/TRBV6-3 | CASSYGGVEETQYF
TRBV6-2/TRBV6-3 | CASSEEGLAGNEQFF
TRBV27 | CASTTIGGVKYEQYF
TRBV4-1 | CASSPPSGGTEAFF
TRBV2 | CASTETGAGGYTF
TRBV20-1 | CSARDLGKGYEQYF
TRBV6-1 | CASREGTGGTGELFF
TRBV27 | CASSLQDTGELFF
TRBV7-3 | CASSSPPLETQYF
TRBV11-2 | CARSLVRGNDEQYF
TRBV6-2/TRBV6-3 | CASSSPGTSGNPNTGELFF
TRBV25-1 | CASSDVPRGRWDGYTF
TRBV7-8 | CASSLVRLAIRETQYF
TRBV12-3/TRBV12-4 | CASSLVLFAGVGQETQYF
TRBV20-1 | CSASLRSNQPQHF
TRBV6-2/TRBV6-3 | CASSASANTEAFF
TRBV6-2/TRBV6-3 | CASRTSGRRDTQYF
TRBV5-1 | CASSLDRRNQETQYF
TRBV20-1 | CSARREGTYEQYF
TRBV5-1 | CASRRTQARGSQETQYF
TRBV5-1 | CASSLVLGQPQHF